Listed below are T cell receptor beta chains from one sample, sequenced in a study of PD-1 blockade in classical Hodgkin lymphoma. The repertoire was sequenced with immunoSEQ multiplex PCR; TCRdb's copy has only in-frame clones and lacks some. This sample has 100,000 or so clones, with under 95% found just once. Sequencing was performed on peripheral blood mononuclear cells (PBMCs), taken before the fourth cycle of nivolumab. Receptors originate from a human donor with classical Hodgkin lymphoma. Both conserved end residues are part of each CDR3. Each record gives: J gene, clone size, V gene, D gene, CDR3 protein, CDR3 DNA. A D gene is named only where the DNA matches it firmly. Size is stated for part of the rows, as once, few or many counts, or as a class when the clone is expanded.

>TRBJ1-1|-|TRBV27|-
CASSLGRNTEAFF
TGTGCCAGCAGTTTAGGGCGCAACACTGAAGCTTTCTTT
>TRBJ1-5|-|TRBV27|TRBD1
CASSLSGQGATNQPQHF
TGTGCCAGCAGTTTATCCGGACAGGGGGCTACCAATCAGCCCCAGCATTTT
>TRBJ1-1|-|TRBV7-2|-
CASSLVGGGTEAFF
TGTGCCAGCAGCTTAGTGGGAGGAGGCACTGAAGCTTTCTTT
>TRBJ2-4|-|TRBV5-1|-
CAREKGLAKNIQYF
TGCGCCAGGGAGAAGGGTCTAGCCAAAAACATTCAGTACTTC
>TRBJ2-5|-|TRBV6-1|-
CASSEVRMVEGRGTQETQYF
TGTGCCAGCAGTGAAGTTCGGATGGTAGAGGGGCGCGGAACCCAAGAGACCCAGTACTTC
>TRBJ1-5|-|TRBV4-1|-
CASSAQGSLGYSNQPQHF
TGCGCCAGCAGCGCACAGGGCTCTCTCGGTTATAGCAATCAGCCCCAGCATTTT
>TRBJ1-1|-|TRBV5-6|TRBD1
CASSFGQGRGTEAFF
TGTGCCAGCAGCTTTGGACAGGGGCGTGGAACTGAAGCTTTCTTT
>TRBJ2-7|-|TRBV7-6|TRBD2
CASSLGAGGPAGEQYF
TGTGCCAGCAGCTTAGGGGCGGGAGGGCCAGCGGGGGAGCAGTACTTC
>TRBJ2-3|-|TRBV6-5|-
CASSYSIATDTQYF
TGTGCCAGCAGTTACTCGATTGCCACAGATACGCAGTATTTT
>TRBJ2-1|-|TRBV6-1|-
CASSEWGTPYNEQFF
TGTGCCAGCAGTGAGTGGGGGACCCCCTACAATGAGCAGTTCTTC
>TRBJ2-5|-|TRBV9|-
CASSDGWEETQYF
TGTGCCAGCAGCGACGGGTGGGAGGAGACCCAGTACTTC
>TRBJ1-2|-|TRBV28|-
CASSLGSTNYGYTF
TGTGCCAGCAGTTTAGGGTCCACTAACTATGGCTACACCTTC
>TRBJ2-3|-|TRBV27|TRBD2
CASSPPSGTSTDTQYF
TGTGCCAGCAGTCCCCCAAGCGGGACTAGCACAGATACGCAGTATTTT
>TRBJ1-5|-|TRBV5-6|TRBD1
CAGSFSIYRGDQPQHF
TGTGCCGGCAGCTTTTCGATCTACAGGGGGGATCAGCCCCAGCATTTT
>TRBJ1-5|once|TRBV28|-
CASSLGTSHQPQHF
TGTGCCAGCAGTTTAGGGACATCCCATCAGCCCCAGCATTTT
>TRBJ2-7|-|TRBV18|TRBD1
CASSLPGQGGVYEQYF
TGTGCCAGCTCACTCCCGGGACAGGGAGGGGTCTACGAGCAGTACTTC
>TRBJ1-3|-|TRBV5-1|-
CASSTAGYSGNTIYF
TGCGCCAGCAGCACCGCAGGGTACTCTGGAAACACCATATATTTT
>TRBJ2-5|-|TRBV4-2|-
CASSQGFKRWGETQYF
TGTGCCAGCAGCCAAGGCTTTAAAAGGTGGGGAGAGACCCAGTACTTC
>TRBJ1-1|-|TRBV30|-
CAWSTRGSYEAFF
TGTGCCTGGAGTACCAGGGGCTCATACGAAGCTTTCTTT
>TRBJ2-2|-|TRBV10-3|-
CAISDPLDRNTGELFF
TGTGCCATCAGTGACCCTCTTGACAGGAACACCGGGGAGCTGTTTTTT
>TRBJ1-3|once|TRBV29-1|-
CSGSQGSLSGNTIYF
TGCAGCGGCTCACAGGGATCCCTCTCTGGAAACACCATATATTTT
>TRBJ2-7|-|TRBV7-9|TRBD1
CASSPSRDRGRHEQYF
TGTGCCAGCAGCCCTAGCCGGGACAGGGGGAGGCACGAGCAGTACTTC
>TRBJ2-1|-|TRBV29-1|TRBD2
CSVEGGGTSGSYNEQFF
TGCAGCGTTGAAGGGGGGGGGACTAGCGGCTCCTACAATGAGCAGTTCTTC
>TRBJ2-1|-|TRBV29-1|TRBD1
CSGQGESRNEQFF
TGCAGCGGACAGGGAGAATCGAGGAATGAGCAGTTCTTC
>TRBJ2-3|-|TRBV2|-
CASSDVRDTQYF
TGTGCCAGCAGTGACGTGCGGGATACGCAGTATTTT
>TRBJ2-3|-|TRBV4-2|TRBD2
CASSQDLGLAGLTQYF
TGTGCCAGCAGCCAAGATTTGGGACTAGCGGGCCTTACGCAGTATTTT
>TRBJ2-1|-|TRBV30|-
CAWVFLNEQFF
TGTGCCTGGGTTTTTTTGAATGAGCAGTTCTTC
>TRBJ2-7|-|TRBV13|TRBD2
CASSRPLLAGASYEQYF
TGTGCCAGCAGCCGACCTCTGCTAGCGGGAGCCTCCTACGAGCAGTACTTC
>TRBJ2-7|once|TRBV5-1|TRBD2
CASGSSGDYEQYF
TGCGCCAGCGGCTCTAGCGGGGACTACGAGCAGTACTTC